The T cell receptor beta chain described here comes from a study of blood T cells in healthy people across ages. There are 15 residues in the CDR3. With 0 bases removed from V and 5 bases from J, the gap between germline ends came to 13 bases. Germline V CDR1 and CDR2: SGHNT, YYREEE (reference sequence). It was with a sample-barcoded 5' primer and a J-beta primer mix that a second PCR of roughly 7 to 11 cycles was run. Via MiXCR, TCRdb re-called the 5' RACE reads, giving one row per CDR3 protein. The sample lists 660,000 or so distinct CDR3 sequences; under 65% were seen once. This receptor was taken from a man in his sixties in good health. The chain employs TRBV5-4 and TRBJ2-3; no reliable D call. Material: blood. The CDR3 DNA is TGTGCCAGCAGCTTGGTGGTTGGGCGCGGAGATACGCAGTATTTT. Translating gives CASSLVVGRGDTQYF.